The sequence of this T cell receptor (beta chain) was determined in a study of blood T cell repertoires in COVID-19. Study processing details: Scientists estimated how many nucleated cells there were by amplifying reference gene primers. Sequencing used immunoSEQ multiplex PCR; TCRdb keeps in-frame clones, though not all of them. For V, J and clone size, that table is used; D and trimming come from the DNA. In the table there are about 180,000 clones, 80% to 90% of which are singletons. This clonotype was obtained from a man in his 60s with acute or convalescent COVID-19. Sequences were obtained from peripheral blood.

CDR3 amino acids: CASSFPLQGWTQYF. The CDR3 DNA reads as TGTGCCAGCAGTTTCCCTCTACAGGGGTGGACGCAGTATTTT. This chain links TRBV28 with TRBJ2-3, with TRBD1 identical over 7 bases. Germline V gene sequence: CDR1 MDHEN, CDR2 SYDVKM. The CDR3 loop spans 14 amino acids. With 3 bases clipped from V and 9 bases from J, the junction kept 9 bases outside the gene matches.